This TCR beta chain comes out of a study of PD-L1 blockade in urothelial cancer. Study-wide context: About 85% of the roughly 30 patients were males with bladder-origin urothelial cancer. The authors examined blood 3 weeks (second dose) and 6 weeks after treatment start. Study conclusions and caveats: Better survival was predicted when blood TCR clonality before treatment fell below the median.

Documented time point: pretreatment peripheral blood. As to this clone: Its antigen is still unknown.

There are 13 residues in the CDR3. CDR1 SNHLY and CDR2 FYNNEI come from the germline V gene. V lost 5 bases, J lost 8 bases, and 6 bases stayed unmatched. TCRdb keeps only in-frame clones here, not all; method: immunoSEQ multiplex PCR. The data contain 90,000 or so clones, roughly 89% of them singletons. This sample comprised PBMCs, obtained around atezolizumab (anti-PD-L1) treatment. The TCR sequence derives from a man aged 55 to 70 with urothelial cancer. This chain joins TRBV2 and TRBJ1-5, with 7 bases lining up with TRBD1. CDR3 nucleotide sequence: TGTGCCAGCAGTAGAGGGGGCACTGAGCCCCAGCATTTT. It specifies CASSRGGTEPQHF.